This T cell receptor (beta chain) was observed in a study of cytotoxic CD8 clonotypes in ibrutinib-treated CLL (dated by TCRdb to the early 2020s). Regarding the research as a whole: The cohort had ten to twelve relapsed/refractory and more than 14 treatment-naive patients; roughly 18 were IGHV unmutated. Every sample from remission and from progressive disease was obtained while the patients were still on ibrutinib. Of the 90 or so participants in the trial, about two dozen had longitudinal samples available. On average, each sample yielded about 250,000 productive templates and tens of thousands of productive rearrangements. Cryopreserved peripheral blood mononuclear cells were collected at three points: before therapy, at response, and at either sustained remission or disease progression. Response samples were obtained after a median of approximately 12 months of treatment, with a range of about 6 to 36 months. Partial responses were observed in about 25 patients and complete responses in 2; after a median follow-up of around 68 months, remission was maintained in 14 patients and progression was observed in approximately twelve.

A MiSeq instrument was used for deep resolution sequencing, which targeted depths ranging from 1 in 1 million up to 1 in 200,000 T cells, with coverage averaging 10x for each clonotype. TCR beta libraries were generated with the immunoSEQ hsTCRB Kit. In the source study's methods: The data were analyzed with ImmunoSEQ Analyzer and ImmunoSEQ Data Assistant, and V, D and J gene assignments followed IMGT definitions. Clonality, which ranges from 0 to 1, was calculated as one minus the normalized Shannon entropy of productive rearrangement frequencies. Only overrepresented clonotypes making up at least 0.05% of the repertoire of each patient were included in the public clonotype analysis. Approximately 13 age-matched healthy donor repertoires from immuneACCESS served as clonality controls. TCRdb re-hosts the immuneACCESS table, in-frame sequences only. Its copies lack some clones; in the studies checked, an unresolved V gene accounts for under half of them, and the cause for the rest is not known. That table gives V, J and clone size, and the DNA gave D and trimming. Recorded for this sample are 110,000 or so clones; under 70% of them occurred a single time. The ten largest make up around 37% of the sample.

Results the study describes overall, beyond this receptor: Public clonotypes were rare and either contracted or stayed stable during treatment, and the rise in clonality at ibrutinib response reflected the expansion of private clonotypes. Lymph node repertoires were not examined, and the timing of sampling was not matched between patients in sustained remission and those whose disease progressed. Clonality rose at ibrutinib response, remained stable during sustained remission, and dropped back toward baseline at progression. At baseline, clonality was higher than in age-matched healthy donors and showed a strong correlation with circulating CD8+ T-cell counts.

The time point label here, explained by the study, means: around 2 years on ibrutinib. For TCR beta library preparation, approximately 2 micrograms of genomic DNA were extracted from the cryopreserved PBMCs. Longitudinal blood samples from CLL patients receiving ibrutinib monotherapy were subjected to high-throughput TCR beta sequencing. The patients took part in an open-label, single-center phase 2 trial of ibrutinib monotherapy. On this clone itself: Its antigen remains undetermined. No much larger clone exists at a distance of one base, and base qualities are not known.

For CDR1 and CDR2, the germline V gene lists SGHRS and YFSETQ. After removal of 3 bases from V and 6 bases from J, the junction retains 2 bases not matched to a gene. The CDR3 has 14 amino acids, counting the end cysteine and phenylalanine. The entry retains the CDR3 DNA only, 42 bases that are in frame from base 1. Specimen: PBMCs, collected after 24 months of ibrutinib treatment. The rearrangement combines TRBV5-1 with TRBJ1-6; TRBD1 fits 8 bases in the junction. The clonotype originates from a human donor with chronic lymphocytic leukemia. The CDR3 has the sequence CASSWDRINSPLHF. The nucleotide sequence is TGCGCCAGCAGCTGGGACAGGATTAATTCACCCCTCCACTTT. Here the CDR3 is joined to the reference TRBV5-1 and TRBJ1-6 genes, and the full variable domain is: KAGVTQTPRYLIKTRGQQVTLSCSPISGHRSVSWYQQTPGQGLQFLFEYFSETQRNKGNFPGRFSGRQFSNSRSEMNVSTLELGDSALYLCASSWDRINSPLHFGNGTRLTVT.